This T cell receptor beta chain was sequenced during a study of response to subunit inactivated influenza vaccine. The germline gives CDR1 DFQATT, CDR2 SNEGSKA (reference sequence). The CDR3 consists of 14 residues. The V end lost 0 bases, the J end lost 4 bases, and 9 bases lay between the germline ends. TCRdb re-analysed the RT-PCR reads in MiXCR, keeping a single row per CDR3 protein. The table shows about 520,000 distinct CDR3 sequences, with about 25% occurring only once. J is TRBJ2-2 and V is TRBV20-1; weak D call: TRBD2 (5 bases). This clonotype was obtained from a man between 45 and 60 years old who received an inactivated influenza vaccine. Sample: CD4+ T cells sorted from PBMCs, taken more than 4 days after vaccination. The CDR3 sequence: CSARDPGSTGELFF. DNA of the CDR3: TGCAGTGCTAGAGATCCGGGGTCCACCGGGGAGCTGTTTTTT.